The 4 T cell receptor beta chains below come from one sample, sequenced in a study of vaccination and CD4 T cells after COVID-19. Scientists ran DNA taken from cultured CD4+ T cells through the Oncomine TCR Beta short-read assay for sequencing. One entry per CDR3 protein results from TCRdb running MiXCR on the PCR reads. The profile shows 13,000 or so distinct CDR3 sequences, 61% of them singletons. Which antigens these TCRs recognize remains unknown. Treatment described: approximately nine-day PBMC culture with coronavirus spike peptide pools or control peptides (ViraFEST assay). Sequencing input: CD4+ T cells from blood, cultured in vitro. These TCRs come from a human donor who had recovered from COVID-19.

V is TRBV6-1 and J is TRBJ2-1, with 8 bases lining up with TRBD1. Germline trimming cut 5 bases from V and 3 bases from J; bases unmatched to any gene: 3. The CDR3 spans 14 residues. Germline CDR1 reads MNHNS; CDR2 reads SASEGT. CDR3 sequence: CASSRDRYYNEQFF. CDR3 DNA sequence: TGTGCCAGCAGTCGGGACAGGTACTACAATGAGCAGTTCTTC.

The V and J genes are TRBV20-1 and TRBJ1-2; maybe TRBD1 (6 bases). There are 13 residues in the CDR3. Germline CDR1 DFQATT, CDR2 SNEGSKA (reference sequence). V dropped 4 bases and J dropped 6 bases, with 15 bases sitting between them. CDR3 in DNA: TGCAGTGCTACCTTACAGGGTTTGAATGGCTACACCTTC. This encodes CSATLQGLNGYTF.

This chain joins TRBV9 and TRBJ2-1, with 7 bases fitting TRBD1. Germline trimming cut 4 bases from V and 5 bases from J; bases unmatched to any gene: 6. The CDR3 runs 14 residues. Germline lookup yields CDR1 SGDLS and CDR2 YYNGEE. The CDR3 region is CASSPGQRDNEQFF. CDR3 DNA: TGTGCCAGCAGCCCGGGACAGCGAGACAATGAGCAGTTCTTC.

The CDR3 DNA reads TGCAGTGCTAGAACGCGGCGGGGACAGGATCATTCACCCCTCCACTTT. Translating gives CSARTRRGQDHSPLHF. The V gene is TRBV20-1, the J gene TRBJ1-6, with 8 bases that match TRBD1. The CDR3 has 16 residues. V gave up 2 bases and J gave up 8 bases; unmatched junction bases: 11. From germline, CDR1 is DFQATT and CDR2 SNEGSKA (reference sequence).